This record looks at one T cell receptor (beta chain) sequence and its context. This sample is drawn from a study of blood T cell repertoires in COVID-19. At the level of the study: The United States, Italy and Spain were the sources of the acute and convalescent COVID-19 samples. From T cells, B-cell-depleted T cells, or PBMCs came the material, which was cDNA or gDNA.

The authors' processing: Nucleated cell counts were estimated from reference gene primer amplification. Using immunoSEQ multiplex PCR, the repertoire was profiled, and TCRdb retains in-frame clones only, with some absent. V, J and clone size are those of that table, while D and trimming were read from the DNA. The table shows some 280,000 clones, with 89% occurring only once. The germline V gene has CDR1 SGHNT and CDR2 YYREEE (reference sequence). The CDR3 runs to 15 residues. Trimming removed 4 bases from V and 2 bases from J; junction bases left unmatched: 9. This chain links TRBV5-4 with TRBJ2-7; TRBD2 matches 7 bases. Sequenced sample: peripheral blood. This TCR was recovered from a woman aged 40 to 50 who had recovered from COVID-19. DNA of the CDR3: TGTGCCAGCAGCCTTGATGCGGGAGCTACCTACGAGCAGTACTTC. Protein sequence: CASSLDAGATYEQYF.